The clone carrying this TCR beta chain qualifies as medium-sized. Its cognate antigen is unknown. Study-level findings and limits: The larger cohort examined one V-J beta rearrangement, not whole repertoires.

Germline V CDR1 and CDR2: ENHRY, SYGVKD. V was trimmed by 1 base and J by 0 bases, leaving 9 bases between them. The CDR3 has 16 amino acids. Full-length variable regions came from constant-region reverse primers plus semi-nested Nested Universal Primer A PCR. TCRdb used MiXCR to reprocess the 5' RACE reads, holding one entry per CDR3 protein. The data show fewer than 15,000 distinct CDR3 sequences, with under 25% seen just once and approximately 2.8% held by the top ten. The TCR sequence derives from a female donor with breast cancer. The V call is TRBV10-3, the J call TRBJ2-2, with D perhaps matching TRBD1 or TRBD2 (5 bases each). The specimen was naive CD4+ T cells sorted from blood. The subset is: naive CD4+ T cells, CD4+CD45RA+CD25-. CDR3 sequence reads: CAISEFGTTNTGELFF. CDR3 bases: TGTGCCATCAGTGAGTTTGGGACCACGAACACCGGGGAGCTGTTTTTT.